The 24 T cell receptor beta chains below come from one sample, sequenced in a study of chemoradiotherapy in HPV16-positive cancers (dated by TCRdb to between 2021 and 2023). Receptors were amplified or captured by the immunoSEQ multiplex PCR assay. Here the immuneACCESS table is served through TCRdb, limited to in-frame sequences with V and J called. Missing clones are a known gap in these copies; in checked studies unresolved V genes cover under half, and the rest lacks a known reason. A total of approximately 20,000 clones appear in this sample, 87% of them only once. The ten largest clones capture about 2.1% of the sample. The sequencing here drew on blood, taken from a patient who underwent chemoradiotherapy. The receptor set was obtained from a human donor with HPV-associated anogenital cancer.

DNA for the CDR3: TGTGCCAGCAGTGGCGGGAGACAGGGGAAATCTGGAAACACCATATATTTT. Translation: CASSGGRQGKSGNTIYF. The genes are TRBV9 and TRBJ1-3; 8 positions agree with TRBD1. Germline loops: CDR1 SGDLS, CDR2 YYNGEE. The V and J ends lost 5 bases and 1 base, in that order; junction bases with no gene match: 11. The CDR3 loop spans 17 amino acids.

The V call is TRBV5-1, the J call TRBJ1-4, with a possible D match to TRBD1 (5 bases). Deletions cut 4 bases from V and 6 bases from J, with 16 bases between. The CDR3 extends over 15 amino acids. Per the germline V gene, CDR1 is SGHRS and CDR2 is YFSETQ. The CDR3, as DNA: TGCGCCAGCAGCCCTAGGGAGGGACTATATGAAAAACTGTTTTTT. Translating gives CASSPREGLYEKLFF.

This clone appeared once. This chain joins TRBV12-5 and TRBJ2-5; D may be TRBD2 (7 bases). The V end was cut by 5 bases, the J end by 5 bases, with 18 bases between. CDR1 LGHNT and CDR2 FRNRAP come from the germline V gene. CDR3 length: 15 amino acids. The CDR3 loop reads CASGPGVRGGETQYF. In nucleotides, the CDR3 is TGTGCTAGTGGTCCGGGCGTTAGGGGGGGCGAGACCCAGTACTTC.

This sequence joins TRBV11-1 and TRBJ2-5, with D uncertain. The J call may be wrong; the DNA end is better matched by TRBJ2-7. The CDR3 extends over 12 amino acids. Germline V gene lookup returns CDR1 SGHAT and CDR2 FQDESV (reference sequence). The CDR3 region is CASSLLGYEQYF. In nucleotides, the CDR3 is TGTGCCAGCAGCTTACTAGGCTACGAGCAGTACTTC.

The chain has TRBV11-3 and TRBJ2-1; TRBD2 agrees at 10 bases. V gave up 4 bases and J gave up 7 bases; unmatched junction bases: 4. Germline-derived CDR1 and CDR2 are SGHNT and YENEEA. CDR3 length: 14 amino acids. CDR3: CASSYGLAENEQFF. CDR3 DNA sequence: TGTGCCAGCAGCTACGGACTAGCGGAAAATGAGCAGTTCTTC. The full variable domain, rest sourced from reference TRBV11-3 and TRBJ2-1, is EAGVVQSPRYKIIEKKQPVAFWCNPISGHNTLYWYLQNLGQGPELLIRYENEEAVDDSQLPKDRFSAERLKGVDSTLKIQPAELGDSAVYLCASSYGLAENEQFFGPGTRLTVL.

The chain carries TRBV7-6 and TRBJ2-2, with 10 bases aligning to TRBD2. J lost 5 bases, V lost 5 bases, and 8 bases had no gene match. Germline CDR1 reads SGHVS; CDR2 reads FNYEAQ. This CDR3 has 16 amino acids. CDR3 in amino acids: CASSPVAGGFTGELFF. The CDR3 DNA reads TGTGCCAGCAGCCCGGTAGCGGGAGGATTTACCGGGGAGCTGTTTTTT.

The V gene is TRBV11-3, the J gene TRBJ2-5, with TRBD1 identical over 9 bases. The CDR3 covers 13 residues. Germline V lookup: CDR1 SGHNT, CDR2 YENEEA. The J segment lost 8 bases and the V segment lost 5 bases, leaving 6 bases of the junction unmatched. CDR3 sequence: CASSAADRGTQYF. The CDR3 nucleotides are TGTGCCAGCAGCGCAGCGGACAGGGGAACCCAGTACTTC.

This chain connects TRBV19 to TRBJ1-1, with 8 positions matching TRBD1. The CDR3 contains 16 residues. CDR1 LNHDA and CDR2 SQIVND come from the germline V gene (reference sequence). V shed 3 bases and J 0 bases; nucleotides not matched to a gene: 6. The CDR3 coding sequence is TGTGCCAGTAGTATCCGAGGACAGGGCATGAACACTGAAGCTTTCTTT. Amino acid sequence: CASSIRGQGMNTEAFF.

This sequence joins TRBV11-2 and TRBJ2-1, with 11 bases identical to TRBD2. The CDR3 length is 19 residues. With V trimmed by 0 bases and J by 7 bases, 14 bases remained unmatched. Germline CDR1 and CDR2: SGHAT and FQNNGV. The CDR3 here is CASSLDQRLAGKAGNEQFF. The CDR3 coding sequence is TGTGCCAGCAGCTTAGACCAGAGACTAGCGGGAAAGGCGGGAAATGAGCAGTTCTTC.

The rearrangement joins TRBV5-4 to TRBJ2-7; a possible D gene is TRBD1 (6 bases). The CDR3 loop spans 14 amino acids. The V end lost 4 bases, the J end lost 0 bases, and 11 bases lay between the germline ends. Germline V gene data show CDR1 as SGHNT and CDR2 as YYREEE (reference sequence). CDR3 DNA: TGTGCCAGCAGCCGGGACATAGTCTCCTACGAGCAGTACTTC. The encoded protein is CASSRDIVSYEQYF.

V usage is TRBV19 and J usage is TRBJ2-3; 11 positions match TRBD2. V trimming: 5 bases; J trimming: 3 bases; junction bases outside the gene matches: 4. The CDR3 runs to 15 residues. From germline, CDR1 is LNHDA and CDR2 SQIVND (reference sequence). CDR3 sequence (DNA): TGTGCCAGTAGTTTGGGACTAGCGGTAACAGATACGCAGTATTTT. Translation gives CASSLGLAVTDTQYF.

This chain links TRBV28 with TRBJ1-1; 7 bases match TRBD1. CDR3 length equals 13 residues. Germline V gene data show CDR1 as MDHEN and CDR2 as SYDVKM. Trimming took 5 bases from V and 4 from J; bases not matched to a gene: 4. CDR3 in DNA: TGTGCCAGCAGTCGCGACAGGGTCACTGAAGCTTTCTTT. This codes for CASSRDRVTEAFF. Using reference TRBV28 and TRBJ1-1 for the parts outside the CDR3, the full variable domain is DVKVTQSSRYLVKRTGEKVFLECVQDMDHENMFWYRQDPGLGLRLIYFSYDVKMKEKGDIPEGYSVSREKKERFSLILESASTNQTSMYLCASSRDRVTEAFFGQGTRLTVV.

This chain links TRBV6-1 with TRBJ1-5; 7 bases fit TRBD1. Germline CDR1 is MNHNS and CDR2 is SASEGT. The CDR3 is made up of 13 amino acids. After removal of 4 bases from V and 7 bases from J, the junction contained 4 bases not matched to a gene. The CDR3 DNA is TGTGCCAGCAGTGTGACAGGGTGGCAGCCCCAGCATTTT. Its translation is CASSVTGWQPQHF.

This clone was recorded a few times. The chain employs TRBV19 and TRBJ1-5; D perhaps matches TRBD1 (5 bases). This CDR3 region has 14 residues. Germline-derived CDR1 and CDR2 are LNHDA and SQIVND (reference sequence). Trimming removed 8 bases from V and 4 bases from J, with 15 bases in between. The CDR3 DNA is TGTGCCAGTGTATCCGGGACTGGGAATCAGCCCCAGCATTTT. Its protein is CASVSGTGNQPQHF.

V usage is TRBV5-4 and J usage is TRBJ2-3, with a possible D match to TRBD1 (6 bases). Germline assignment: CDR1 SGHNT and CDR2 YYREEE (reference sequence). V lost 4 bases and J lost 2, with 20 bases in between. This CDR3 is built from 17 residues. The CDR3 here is CASSTRGGSGSTDTQYF. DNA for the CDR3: TGTGCCAGCAGCACCCGTGGGGGCTCCGGGTCCACAGATACGCAGTATTTT.

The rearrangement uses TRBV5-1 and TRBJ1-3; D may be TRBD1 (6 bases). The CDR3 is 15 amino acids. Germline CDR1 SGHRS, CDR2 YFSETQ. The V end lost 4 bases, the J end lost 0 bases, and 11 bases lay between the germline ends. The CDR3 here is CASSPRDISGNTIYF. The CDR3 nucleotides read TGCGCCAGCAGCCCACGGGACATCTCTGGAAACACCATATATTTT.

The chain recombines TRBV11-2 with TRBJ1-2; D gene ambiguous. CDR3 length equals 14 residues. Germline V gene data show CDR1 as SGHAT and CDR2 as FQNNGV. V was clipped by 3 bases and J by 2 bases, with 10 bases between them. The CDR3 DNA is TGTGCCAGCAGCTTGACCCAGTTAAACTATGGCTACACCTTC. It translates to CASSLTQLNYGYTF. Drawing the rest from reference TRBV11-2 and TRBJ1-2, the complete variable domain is EAGVAQSPRYKIIEKRQSVAFWCNPISGHATLYWYQQILGQGPKLLIQFQNNGVVDDSQLPKDRFSAERLKGVDSTLKIQPAKLEDSAVYLCASSLTQLNYGYTFGSGTRLTVV.

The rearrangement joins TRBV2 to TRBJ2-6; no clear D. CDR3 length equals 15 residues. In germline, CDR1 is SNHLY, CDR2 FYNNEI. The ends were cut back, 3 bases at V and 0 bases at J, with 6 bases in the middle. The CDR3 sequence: CASSDRNSGANVLTF. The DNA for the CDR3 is TGTGCCAGCAGTGACAGGAACTCTGGGGCCAACGTCCTGACTTTC. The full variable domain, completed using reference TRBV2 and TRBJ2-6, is EPEVTQTPSHQVTQMGQEVILRCVPISNHLYFYWYRQILGQKVEFLVSFYNNEISEKSEIFDDQFSVERPDGSNFTLKIRSTKLEDSAMYFCASSDRNSGANVLTFGAGSRLTVL.

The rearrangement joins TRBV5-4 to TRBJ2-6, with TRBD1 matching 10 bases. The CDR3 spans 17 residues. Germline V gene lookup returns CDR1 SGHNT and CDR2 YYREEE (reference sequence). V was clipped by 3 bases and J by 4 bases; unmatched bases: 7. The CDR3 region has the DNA TGTGCCAGCAGCTCTCCGGGACAGGGGCTGGGGGCCAACGTCCTGACTTTC. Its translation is CASSSPGQGLGANVLTF.

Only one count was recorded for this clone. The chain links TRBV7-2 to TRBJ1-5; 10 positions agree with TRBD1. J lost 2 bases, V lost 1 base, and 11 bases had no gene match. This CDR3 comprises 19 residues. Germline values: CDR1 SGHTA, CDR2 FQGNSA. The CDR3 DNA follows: TGTGCCAGCAGCTTAGTAGATGGGACAGGGGTGATAGGCAATCAGCCCCAGCATTTT. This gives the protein CASSLVDGTGVIGNQPQHF.

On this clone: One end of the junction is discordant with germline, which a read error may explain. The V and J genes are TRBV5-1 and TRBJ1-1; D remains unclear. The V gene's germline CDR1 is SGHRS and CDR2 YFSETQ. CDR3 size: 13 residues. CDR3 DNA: TGCGCCAGCAGCTTGGCCTTGAAAACTGAAGCTTTCTTT. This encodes CASSLALKTEAFF.

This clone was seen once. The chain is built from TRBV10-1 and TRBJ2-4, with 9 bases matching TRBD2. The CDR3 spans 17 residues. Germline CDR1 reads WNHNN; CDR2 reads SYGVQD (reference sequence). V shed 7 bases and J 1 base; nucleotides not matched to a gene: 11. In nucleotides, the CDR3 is TGCGCCAGCATACCTAGCGGGATGGGTTGGGCCAAAAACATTCAGTACTTC. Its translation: CASIPSGMGWAKNIQYF.

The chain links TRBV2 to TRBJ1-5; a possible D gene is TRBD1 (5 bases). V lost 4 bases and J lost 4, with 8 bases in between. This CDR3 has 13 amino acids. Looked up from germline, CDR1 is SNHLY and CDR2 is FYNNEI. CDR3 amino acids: CASSADMNQPQHF. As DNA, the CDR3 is TGTGCCAGCAGTGCGGACATGAATCAGCCCCAGCATTTT.

Here the CDR3 DNA reads TGTGCCAGCAGTTATTTTCATTCTGGGAGCAATTCACCCCTCCACTTT. Its translation is CASSYFHSGSNSPLHF. V is TRBV6-5 and J is TRBJ1-6; D remains unclear. The V gene lost 3 bases and the J gene lost 7 bases, with 16 bases spanning the gap. CDR1 MNHEY and CDR2 SVGAGI come from the germline V gene. The CDR3 extends over 16 amino acids.